The source of this T cell receptor (beta chain) is a study of identifying expanded T cells in peripheral blood. Overall study results and limits: Two-week clone count variance significantly increased as total template count grew. Differentially abundant clones: about 1.2 between replicates, 16.4 at around 2 weeks, 18 to 20 at four.

No infections or other immune events were documented during collection. Germline lookup yields CDR1 MNHNY and CDR2 SVGAGI (reference sequence). CDR3 size: 14 residues. The V and J ends lost 0 bases and 7 bases respectively, with 12 bases between them. Points on this clone: Its specificity is not known.

Sequencing was performed with immunoSEQ multiplex PCR; in TCRdb, only in-frame clones are kept and a portion is missing. Of under 150,000 clones detected, 75% to 90% appear once; the ten largest clones hold 8% to 9%. The sample taken for sequencing was blood. This chain uses TRBV6-6 with TRBJ2-5, with no clear D. The TCR comes from a person aged 18 to 69 in good health. The CDR3 DNA is TGTGCCAGCAGTTACTCGACGGCCCCTGGGACCCAGTACTTC. Its protein is CASSYSTAPGTQYF.